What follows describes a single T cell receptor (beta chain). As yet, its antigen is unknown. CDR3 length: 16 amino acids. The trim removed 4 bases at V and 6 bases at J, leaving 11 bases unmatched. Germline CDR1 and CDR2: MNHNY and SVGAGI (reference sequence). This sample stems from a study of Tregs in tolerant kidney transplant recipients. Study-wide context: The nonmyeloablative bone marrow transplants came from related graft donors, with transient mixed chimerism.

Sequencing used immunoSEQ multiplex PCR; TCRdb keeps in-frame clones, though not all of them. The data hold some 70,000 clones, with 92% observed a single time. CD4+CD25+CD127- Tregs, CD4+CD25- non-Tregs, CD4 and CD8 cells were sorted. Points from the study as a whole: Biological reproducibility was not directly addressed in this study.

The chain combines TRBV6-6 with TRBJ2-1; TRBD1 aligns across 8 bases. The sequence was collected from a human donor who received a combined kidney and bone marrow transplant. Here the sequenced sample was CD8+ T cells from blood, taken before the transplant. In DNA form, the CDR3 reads TGTGCCAGCAGTTCTTTACAGGGGGTGCGCTCCAATGAGCAGTTCTTC. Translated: CASSSLQGVRSNEQFF.